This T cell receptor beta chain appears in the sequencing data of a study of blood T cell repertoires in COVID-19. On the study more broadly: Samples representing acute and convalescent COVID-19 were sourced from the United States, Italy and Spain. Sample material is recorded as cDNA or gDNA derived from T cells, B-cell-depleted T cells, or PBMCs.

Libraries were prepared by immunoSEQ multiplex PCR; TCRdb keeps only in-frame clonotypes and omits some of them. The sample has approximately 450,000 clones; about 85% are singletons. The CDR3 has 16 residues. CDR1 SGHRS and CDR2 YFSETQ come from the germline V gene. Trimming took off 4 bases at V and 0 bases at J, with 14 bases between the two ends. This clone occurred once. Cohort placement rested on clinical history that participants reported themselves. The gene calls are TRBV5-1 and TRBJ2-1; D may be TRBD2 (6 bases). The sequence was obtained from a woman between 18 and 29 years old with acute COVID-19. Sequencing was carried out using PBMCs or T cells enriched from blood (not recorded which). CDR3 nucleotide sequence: TGCGCCAGCAGCCCCGGGGGTCCGAGCTCCTACAATGAGCAGTTCTTC. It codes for CASSPGGPSSYNEQFF.